The T cell receptor (beta chain) under discussion was sequenced for a study of technical replicates of blood from a few donors. TCRdb's copy holds only in-frame clones and misses some; the assay was immunoSEQ multiplex PCR. Of about 95,000 clones in the sample, about 95% were seen once. The V end was cut by 5 bases, the J end by 4 bases, with 17 bases between. There are 15 residues in the CDR3. CDR1 and CDR2 (germline): SEHNR, FQNEAQ (reference sequence). The chain couples TRBV7-9 to TRBJ1-2; D gene ambiguous. This TCR derives from a human donor in good health. Sequences were obtained from T cells isolated from PBMCs. CDR3 nucleotide sequence: TGTGCCAGCAGCCCCGAACGCCGAGCCTTCTATGGCTACACCTTC. Protein sequence: CASSPERRAFYGYTF.